This T cell receptor (beta chain) came from a study of vaccination effects on CD4 cells after COVID-19. Study context: Two-dose vaccination with either BNT162b2 or mRNA-1273 was given to the participants.

Libraries were prepared by immunoSEQ multiplex PCR; TCRdb keeps only in-frame clonotypes and omits some of them. The sample has around 71,000 clones; roughly 70% are singletons. The CDR3 runs 15 residues. Germline CDR1 is ENHRY and CDR2 is SYGVKD. Trimming took 0 bases from V and 4 from J, leaving 12 bases between them. In regard to this clone: Antigen: not known.

Within the ViraFEST assay, antigen-specific CD4+ T cells underwent expansion with viral peptide pools prior to sequencing. Subsequent to a culture period of more than 9 days, CD4+ T cells were isolated. All vaccine recipients tested negative for nucleocapsid antibodies and had never contracted SARS-CoV-2 infection. Each culture well received around 2 million PBMC. These cells were then cultured in IMDM with approximately 10 IU/ml IL-2 and 7.5 to 10 ug/ml peptides. The rearrangement uses TRBV10-3 and TRBJ1-1; D is unresolved. This material consisted of CD4+ T cells from PBMCs cultured with HCoV-OC43 spike peptides, taken before COVID-19 vaccination. Stated subset: HCoV-OC43 spike overlapping peptide pool stimulation. The TCR comes from a human donor who received a COVID-19 vaccine. The CDR3 spells CAISESIFMSTEAFF. In DNA form, the CDR3 reads TGTGCCATCAGTGAGTCAATCTTTATGTCCACTGAAGCTTTCTTT.